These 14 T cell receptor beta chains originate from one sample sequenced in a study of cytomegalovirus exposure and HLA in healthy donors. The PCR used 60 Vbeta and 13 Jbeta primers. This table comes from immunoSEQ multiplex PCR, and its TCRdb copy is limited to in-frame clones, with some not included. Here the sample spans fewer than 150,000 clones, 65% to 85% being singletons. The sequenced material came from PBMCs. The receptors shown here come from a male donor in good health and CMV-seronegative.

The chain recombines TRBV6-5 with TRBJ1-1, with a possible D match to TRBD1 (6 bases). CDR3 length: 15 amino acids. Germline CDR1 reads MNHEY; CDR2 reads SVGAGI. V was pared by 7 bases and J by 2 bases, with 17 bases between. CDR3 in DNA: TGTGCCAGCATTCAACAGGGACCCAAAAACACTGAAGCTTTCTTT. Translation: CASIQQGPKNTEAFF.

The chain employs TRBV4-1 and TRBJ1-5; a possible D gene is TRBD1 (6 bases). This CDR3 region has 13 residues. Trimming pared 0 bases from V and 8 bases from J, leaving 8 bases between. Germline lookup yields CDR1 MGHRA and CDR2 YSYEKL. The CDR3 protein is CASSQESGEPQHF. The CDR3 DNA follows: TGCGCCAGCAGCCAAGAATCAGGGGAGCCCCAGCATTTT.

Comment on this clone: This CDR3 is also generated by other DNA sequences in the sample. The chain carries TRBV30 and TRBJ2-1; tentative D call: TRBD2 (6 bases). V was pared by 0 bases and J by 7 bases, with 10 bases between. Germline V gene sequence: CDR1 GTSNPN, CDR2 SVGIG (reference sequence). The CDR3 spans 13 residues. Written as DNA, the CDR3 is TGTGCCTGGAGTGTAGCCGGGGGTAATGAGCAGTTCTTC. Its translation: CAWSVAGGNEQFF.

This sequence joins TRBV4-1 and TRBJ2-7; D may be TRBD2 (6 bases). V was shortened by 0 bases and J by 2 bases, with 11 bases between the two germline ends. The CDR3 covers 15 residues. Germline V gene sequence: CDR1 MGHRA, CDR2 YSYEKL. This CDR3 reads CASSQDIAEAYEQYF. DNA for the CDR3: TGCGCCAGCAGCCAAGACATAGCGGAAGCCTACGAGCAGTACTTC.

CDR3: CASSLASSSGRRYNEQFF. The CDR3 DNA follows: TGTGCCAGCAGCTTAGCTTCGTCTAGCGGGAGGAGGTACAATGAGCAGTTCTTC. J is TRBJ2-1 and V is TRBV7-2; TRBD2 aligns across 11 bases. The CDR3 loop spans 18 amino acids. Per the germline V gene, CDR1 is SGHTA and CDR2 is FQGNSA. J gave up 4 bases and V 0 bases, and 8 bases lay outside the gene matches.

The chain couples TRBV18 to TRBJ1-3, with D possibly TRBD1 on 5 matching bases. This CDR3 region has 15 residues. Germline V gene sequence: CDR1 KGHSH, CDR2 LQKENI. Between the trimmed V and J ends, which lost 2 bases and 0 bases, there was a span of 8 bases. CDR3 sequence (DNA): TGTGCCAGCTCACCAGGGGCGAGCTCTGGAAACACCATATATTTT. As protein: CASSPGASSGNTIYF. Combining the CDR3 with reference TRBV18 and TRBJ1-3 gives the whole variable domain NAGVMQNPRHLVRRRGQEARLRCSPMKGHSHVYWYRQLPEEGLKFMVYLQKENIIDESGMPKERFSAEFPKEGPSILRIQQVVRGDSAAYFCASSPGASSGNTIYFGEGSWLTVV.

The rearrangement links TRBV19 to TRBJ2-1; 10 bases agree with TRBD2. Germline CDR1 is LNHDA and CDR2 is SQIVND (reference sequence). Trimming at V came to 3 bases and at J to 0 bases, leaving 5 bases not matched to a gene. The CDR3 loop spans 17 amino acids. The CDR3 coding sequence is TGTGCCAGTAGTATTGATAGCGGGAGGACCTCCTACAATGAGCAGTTCTTC. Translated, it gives CASSIDSGRTSYNEQFF.

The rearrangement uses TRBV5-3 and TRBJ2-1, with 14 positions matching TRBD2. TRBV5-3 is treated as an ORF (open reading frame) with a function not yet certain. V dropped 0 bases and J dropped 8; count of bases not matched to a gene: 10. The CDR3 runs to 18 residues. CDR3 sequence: CARSLGATSGRGVDEQFF. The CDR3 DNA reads TGTGCCAGAAGCTTGGGTGCGACTAGCGGGAGGGGTGTAGATGAGCAGTTCTTC.

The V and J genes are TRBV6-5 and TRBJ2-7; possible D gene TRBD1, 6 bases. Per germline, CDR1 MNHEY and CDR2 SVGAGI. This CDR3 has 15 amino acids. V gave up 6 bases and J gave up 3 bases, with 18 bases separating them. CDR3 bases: TGTGCCAGCAGACTGTCGGGGACACGGAACTACGAGCAGTACTTC. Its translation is CASRLSGTRNYEQYF.

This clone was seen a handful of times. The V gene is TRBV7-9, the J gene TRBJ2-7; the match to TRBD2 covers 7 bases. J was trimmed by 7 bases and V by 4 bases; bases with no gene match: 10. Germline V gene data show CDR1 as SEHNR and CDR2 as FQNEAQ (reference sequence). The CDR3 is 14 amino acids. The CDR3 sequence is CASSSPRETREQYF. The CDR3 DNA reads TGTGCCAGCAGCTCTCCGCGGGAGACGAGGGAGCAGTACTTC.

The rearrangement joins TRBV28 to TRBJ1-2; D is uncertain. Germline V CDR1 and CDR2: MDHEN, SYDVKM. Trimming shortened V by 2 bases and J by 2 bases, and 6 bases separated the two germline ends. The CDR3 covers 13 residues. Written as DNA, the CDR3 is TGTGCCAGCAGTTTAAATCTGAACTATGGCTACACCTTC. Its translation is CASSLNLNYGYTF.

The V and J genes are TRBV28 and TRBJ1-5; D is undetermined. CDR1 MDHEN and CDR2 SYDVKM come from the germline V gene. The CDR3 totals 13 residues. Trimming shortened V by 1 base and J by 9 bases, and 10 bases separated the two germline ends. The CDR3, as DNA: TGTGCCAGCAGTTTATTGCGTCGAGCGCCCCAGCATTTT. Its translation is CASSLLRRAPQHF.

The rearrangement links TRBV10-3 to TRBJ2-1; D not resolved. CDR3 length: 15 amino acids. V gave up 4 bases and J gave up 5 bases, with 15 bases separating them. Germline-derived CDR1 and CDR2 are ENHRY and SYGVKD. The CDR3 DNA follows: TGTGCCATCAGTGGCCAAACCTTTTACAACAATGAGCAGTTCTTC. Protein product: CAISGQTFYNNEQFF.

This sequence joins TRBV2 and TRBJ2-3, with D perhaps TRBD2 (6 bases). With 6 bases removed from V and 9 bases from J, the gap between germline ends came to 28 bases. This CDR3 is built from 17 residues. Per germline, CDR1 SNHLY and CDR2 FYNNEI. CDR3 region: CASSGNAEGPNQWTQYF. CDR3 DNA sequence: TGTGCCAGCAGCGGGAACGCGGAGGGACCAAATCAGTGGACGCAGTATTTT.